This TCR beta chain originates from a study of identifying expanded T cells in peripheral blood. Trimming shortened V by 2 bases and J by 2 bases, and 10 bases separated the two germline ends. Germline assignment: CDR1 SGHRS and CDR2 YFSETQ. CDR3 length: 14 residues. This table comes from immunoSEQ multiplex PCR, and its TCRdb copy is limited to in-frame clones, with some not included. The sample consists of around 100,000 clones, about 89% of them appearing once. The source material was blood. J is TRBJ1-2 and V is TRBV5-1; D unclear. This receptor was obtained from a person aged 18-70 years in good health. Written as DNA, the CDR3 is TGCGCCAGCAGCTTCGAGACCCCCAACTATGGCTACACCTTC. As protein: CASSFETPNYGYTF.